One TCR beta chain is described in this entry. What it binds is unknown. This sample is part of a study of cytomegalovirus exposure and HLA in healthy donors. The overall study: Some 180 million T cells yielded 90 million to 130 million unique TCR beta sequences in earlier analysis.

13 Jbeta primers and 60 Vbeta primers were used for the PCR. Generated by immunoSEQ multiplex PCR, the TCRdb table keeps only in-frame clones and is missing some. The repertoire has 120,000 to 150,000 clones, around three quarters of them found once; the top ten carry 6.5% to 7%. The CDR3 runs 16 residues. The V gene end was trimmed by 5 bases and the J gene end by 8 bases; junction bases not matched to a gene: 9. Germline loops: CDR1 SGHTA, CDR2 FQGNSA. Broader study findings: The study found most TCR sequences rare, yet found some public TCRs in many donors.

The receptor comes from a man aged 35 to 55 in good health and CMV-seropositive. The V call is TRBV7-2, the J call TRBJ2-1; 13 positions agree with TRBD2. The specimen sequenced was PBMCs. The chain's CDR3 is CASSLSGTSGNHEQFF. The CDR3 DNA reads TGTGCCAGCAGCCTCTCCGGGACTAGCGGGAATCATGAGCAGTTCTTC.